This T cell receptor (beta chain) was retrieved from a study of blood T cells in healthy people across ages. General study findings and limits: Leaving the PBMCs unsorted stopped any conclusive comparison of naive versus antigen-experienced cells.

Turning to this clonotype: The antigen remains unidentified.

A sample-barcoded 5' primer and a J-beta primer mix were used in a second PCR of about 6 to 12 cycles. TCRdb called the 5' RACE reads again in MiXCR, with one record for every CDR3 protein. This sample yields about 560,000 distinct CDR3 sequences, of which about 28% are seen a single time; over 3.5% belongs to the top ten. Trimming at V came to 4 bases and at J to 5 bases, leaving 13 bases not matched to a gene. Germline V gene data show CDR1 as SGHDN and CDR2 as FVKESK. CDR3 length: 17 amino acids. This sample was also put to use in a study of T cells of mothers and their children. That source adds: A few healthy Caucasian mothers and their six children donated.

The origin of this receptor is a boy under 10 years old in good health. Sequencing used blood. The chain joins TRBV14 to TRBJ2-4, with 8 bases that match TRBD1. In DNA, the CDR3 is TGTGCCAGCAGCCCCCCGGACAGGGTCGGGGCCGAAAACATTCAGTACTTC. It encodes CASSPPDRVGAENIQYF.